The present T cell receptor beta chain was sequenced within a study of shared clonotypes between healthy human individuals. Findings and limits, study-wide: The study found lower generation probabilities in non-shared clonotypes than in those shared by all four donors.

As concerns this clone: Antigen unknown.

The assay was immunoSEQ multiplex PCR, and TCRdb's table has in-frame clones only and misses some. The sample carries about 2 million clones, roughly 94% recorded once. The ends were cut back, 2 bases at V and 8 bases at J, with 7 bases in the middle. The length of the CDR3 is 13 residues. Germline V lookup: CDR1 SGHTA, CDR2 FQGNSA. This sequence originates from a young man in good health. This chain connects TRBV7-2 to TRBJ1-6; no reliable D call. Sequencing was carried out using naive CD4+ T cells sorted from blood. Subset reported: CD45RA+ positively selected. CDR3 in amino acids: CASSLIWDSPLHF. The CDR3 coding sequence is TGTGCCAGCAGCTTAATATGGGATTCACCCCTCCACTTT.